Each of the 27 T cell receptor beta chains below was sequenced from the same sample in a study of HIV-infected patients and healthy controls. Antiretroviral therapy had run roughly three months, about 14 weeks, before follow-up blood collection. No cell fractionation was done, so the repertoire covers all unsorted peripheral blood T cells. Reverse transcription used 500 to 550 ng RNA and constant-region primers for alpha and beta. Separate chain-specific third strand synthesis with multiplexing indices produced the alpha and beta libraries. TCRdb recomputed calls from the 5' RACE reads with MiXCR, one row per CDR3 protein. The sample comprises about 8,600 distinct CDR3 sequences, around 9.3% of which are singletons, and 22% rests with the top ten. The sequenced sample was blood, obtained during antiretroviral therapy. The receptors stem from an adult with HIV infection.

This clonotype rates as medium-sized. The rearrangement uses TRBV6-5 and TRBJ2-1; 9 positions agree with TRBD1. CDR3 length: 14 amino acids. J lost 6 bases, V lost 6 bases, and 6 bases had no gene match. CDR1 and CDR2 (germline): MNHEY, SVGAGI. CDR3 region: CASSKTGGGNEQFF. In DNA, the CDR3 is TGTGCCAGCAGCAAGACAGGGGGAGGCAATGAGCAGTTCTTC.

Many counts were recorded for this clonotype. This chain connects TRBV11-1 to TRBJ2-1, with no clear D. The germline V and J ends were trimmed by 5 bases and 5 bases, with 16 bases remaining between them. CDR3 length: 15 residues. CDR1 is SGHAT, CDR2 FQDESV, per germline (reference sequence). The CDR3 is CASSIHIGPDNEQFF. CDR3 coding DNA: TGTGCCAGCAGCATACACATTGGACCAGACAATGAGCAGTTCTTC. Full variable domain (outside the CDR3, taken from reference TRBV11-1 and TRBJ2-1): EAEVAQSPRYKITEKSQAVAFWCDPISGHATLYWYRQILGQGPELLVQFQDESVVDDSQLPKDRFSAERLKGVDSTLKIQPAELGDSAMYLCASSIHIGPDNEQFFGPGTRLTVL.

The sample holds many counts of this clonotype. V usage is TRBV27 and J usage is TRBJ2-5, with D possibly being TRBD1 (5 bases). V lost 6 bases, J lost 7 bases, and 18 bases lay in between. The CDR3 runs 14 residues. Germline CDR1 reads MNHEY; CDR2 reads SMNVEV (reference sequence). The CDR3 spells CASSRRAGKGTQYF. CDR3 nucleotides: TGTGCCAGCAGCCGAAGGGCAGGGAAGGGGACCCAGTACTTC.

This clonotype is large in the sample. This chain links TRBV5-8 with TRBJ1-1; the D gene is possibly TRBD1 (5 bases). Germline V CDR1 and CDR2: SGHTS, YDEGEE. V dropped 5 bases and J dropped 2 bases, with 16 bases sitting between them. This CDR3 is built from 15 residues. The CDR3 loop is CASRFDGWGNTEAFF. DNA for the CDR3: TGTGCCAGCAGGTTCGACGGTTGGGGCAACACTGAAGCTTTCTTT.

This clonotype was observed many times. The chain employs TRBV6-1 and TRBJ1-5; D is uncertain. Per germline, CDR1 MNHNS and CDR2 SASEGT. The CDR3 contains 13 residues. V was clipped by 6 bases and J by 4 bases, with 10 bases between them. CDR3 sequence reads: CASSLTRNQPQHF. The CDR3 coding sequence is TGTGCCAGCAGCCTGACAAGGAATCAGCCCCAGCATTTT.

This chain joins TRBV7-2 and TRBJ2-7; the D is unclear. Trimming stripped 4 bases from V and 4 bases from J, with 14 bases between. Germline V lookup: CDR1 SGHTA, CDR2 FQGNSA. The CDR3 has 14 residues. CDR3 DNA sequence: TGTGCCAGCAGCTCGAGACGGCACCTATACGAGCAGTACGTC. Protein: CASSSRRHLYEQYV.

The table lists this clonotype with many counts. The rearrangement links TRBV5-1 to TRBJ2-5, with D hard to call. Trimming cost V 0 bases and J 7 bases, with 7 bases left between them. Germline values: CDR1 SGHRS, CDR2 YFSETQ. The CDR3 length is 12 residues. This chain's CDR3 is CASSLDTMTQYF. In DNA, the CDR3 is TGCGCCAGCAGCTTGGACACTATGACCCAGTACTTC.

Concerning this clonotype: This may come from a read error, since a much larger clone is one base off. The chain uses TRBV20-1 and TRBJ2-1; 8 bases are shared with TRBD2. The germline CDR1 and CDR2 sequences are DFQATT and SNEGSKA (reference sequence). This CDR3 has 13 residues. The V and J ends lost 6 bases and 8 bases, in that order; junction bases with no gene match: 9. In DNA, the CDR3 is TGCAGTGCAAAAAGCGGGGGTTTGGATGAGCAGTTCTTC. Its protein product is CSAKSGGLDEQFF.

This clonotype is medium-sized by share. The rearrangement links TRBV12-3 or TRBV12-4 to TRBJ1-6; D is unresolved. CDR3 size: 17 residues. Trimming pared 5 bases from V and 9 bases from J, leaving 23 bases between. In DNA form, the CDR3 reads TGTGCCAGCAGTCTAGAGGATCGGTTTGGAGAGGCTTCACCCCTCCACTTT. Translating it yields CASSLEDRFGEASPLHF.

This clonotype came up many times. The chain has TRBV9 and TRBJ2-1, with D possibly TRBD2 on 6 matching bases. The V end was cut by 0 bases, the J end by 4 bases, with 17 bases between. This CDR3 region has 17 residues. The germline gives CDR1 SGDLS, CDR2 YYNGEE. Here the CDR3 DNA reads TGTGCCAGCAGCGTAGTACTTTCGGGAGTTGGTTACAATGAGCAGTTCTTC. As protein: CASSVVLSGVGYNEQFF.

Ten or more counts support this clonotype. The chain has TRBV27 and TRBJ2-3, with 7 bases that match TRBD1. V shed 5 bases and J 4 bases; nucleotides not matched to a gene: 6. The CDR3 has 14 amino acids. Germline CDR1 and CDR2: MNHEY and SMNVEV (reference sequence). CDR3 bases: TGTGCCAGCAGTCTACAGGGGACGCCAGATACGCAGTATTTT. The encoded protein is CASSLQGTPDTQYF.

The rearrangement uses TRBV5-1 and TRBJ1-5; D is unresolved. Germline V CDR1 and CDR2: SGHRS, YFSETQ. With 4 bases removed from V and 7 bases from J, the gap between germline ends came to 12 bases. CDR3 length: 13 residues. CDR3 in DNA: TGCGCCAGCAGCCCCTCGGCCCTACAGCCCCAGCATTTT. Amino acid sequence: CASSPSALQPQHF.

This chain connects TRBV2 to TRBJ2-1, with 10 bases that match TRBD2. The germline CDR1 and CDR2 sequences are SNHLY and FYNNEI. V dropped 5 bases and J dropped 3; count of bases not matched to a gene: 4. This CDR3 is 15 amino acids long. The CDR3 loop reads CASSLAGDFYNEQFF. DNA for the CDR3: TGTGCCAGCAGTCTAGCGGGGGACTTCTACAATGAGCAGTTCTTC.

This clonotype is labeled medium-sized. This chain connects TRBV19 to TRBJ2-1; D is unclear. The germline gives CDR1 LNHDA, CDR2 SQIVND (reference sequence). The CDR3 is made up of 15 amino acids. The V end was cut by 8 bases, the J end by 5 bases, with 19 bases between. CDR3 sequence (DNA): TGTGCCAGTCGCGTAGGCCCGCTCCCTCACAATGAGCAGTTCTTC. Translation gives CASRVGPLPHNEQFF.

By frequency in the sample, this clonotype is large. This sequence joins TRBV6-5 and TRBJ1-2; D unclear. The CDR3 runs to 12 residues. V dropped 0 bases and J dropped 9 bases, with 8 bases sitting between them. CDR1 MNHEY and CDR2 SVGAGI come from the germline V gene. In nucleotides, the CDR3 is TGTGCCAGCAGTTACTCCGGTCAGAGCTACACCTTC. It yields the protein CASSYSGQSYTF.

A remark on this clonotype: The junction departs from germline at one end; a sequencing error may be responsible. The chain joins TRBV7-9 to TRBJ1-4; TRBD1 matches 10 bases. The CDR3 runs to 15 residues. CDR1 is SEHNR, CDR2 FQNEAQ, per germline (reference sequence). The CDR3 DNA sequence: TGTGCAAGCAGCCTCCGGACAGGGGGTAATGAAAAACTGTTTTTT. Its protein product is CASSLRTGGNEKLFF.

This clonotype was picked up many times. The chain combines TRBV20-1 with TRBJ2-3; D remains unclear. Germline CDR1 DFQATT, CDR2 SNEGSKA (reference sequence). The length of the CDR3 is 14 residues. The V end lost 5 bases, the J end lost 4 bases, and 16 bases lay between the germline ends. Written as DNA, the CDR3 is TGCAGTGCTCTGGGCTGGGGATGGGCAGATACGCAGTATTTT. Translation: CSALGWGWADTQYF.

This clonotype was observed many times. The chain carries TRBV20-1 and TRBJ1-5; D not resolved. The CDR3 extends over 12 amino acids. The germline CDR1 and CDR2 sequences are DFQATT and SNEGSKA (reference sequence). The ends were cut back, 2 bases at V and 4 bases at J, with 6 bases in the middle. The CDR3 here is CSARPGNQPQHF. CDR3 sequence (DNA): TGCAGTGCTAGACCTGGGAATCAGCCCCAGCATTTT.

This clonotype has ten or more counts. The rearrangement joins TRBV7-8 to TRBJ1-1; D ambiguous. This CDR3 contains 14 residues. The V gene lost 0 bases and the J gene lost 6 bases, with 11 bases spanning the gap. CDR1 SGHVS and CDR2 FQNEAQ come from the germline V gene. This CDR3 reads CASSLAGYVAEAFF. The DNA for the CDR3 is TGTGCCAGCAGCTTAGCAGGGTACGTTGCTGAAGCTTTCTTT.

Points on this clonotype: This may arise from a read error, as a much more abundant clone is one base away. V usage is TRBV18 and J usage is TRBJ1-5; D may be TRBD1 (6 bases). The CDR3 runs 14 residues. Germline loops: CDR1 KGHSH, CDR2 LQKENI. The CDR3 is CDSSYYREVQPQHF. CDR3 sequence (DNA): TGTGACAGCTCGTATTACAGGGAGGTCCAGCCCCAGCATTTT.

This clonotype has at least ten counts. The chain combines TRBV10-1 with TRBJ2-1; D is unclear. The ends were cut back, 3 bases at V and 6 bases at J, with 6 bases in the middle. Per the germline V gene, CDR1 is WNHNN and CDR2 is SYGVQD (reference sequence). The CDR3 totals 12 residues. DNA for the CDR3: TGCGCCAGCAGTGACGAAGGCAATGAGCAGTTCTTC. As protein: CASSDEGNEQFF.

This clonotype was counted ten times or more. The chain is built from TRBV7-3 and TRBJ2-3; D not certain. V lost 1 base to trimming and J lost 2 bases, with 7 bases between them. Germline V gives CDR1 SGHTA, CDR2 FQGTGA. The CDR3 loop spans 14 amino acids. The CDR3 DNA follows: TGTGCCAGCAGCTTAAATCCTAACACAGATACGCAGTATTTT. Translated, it gives CASSLNPNTDTQYF.

CDR3 DNA: TGTGCCTGGAGTGAAGGGACAGTTGAAGCTTTCTTT. Translated: CAWSEGTVEAFF. V is TRBV30 and J is TRBJ1-1; 7 bases are shared with TRBD1. Germline trimming cut 1 base from V and 7 bases from J; bases unmatched to any gene: 3. The CDR3 totals 12 residues. In germline, CDR1 is GTSNPN, CDR2 SVGIG (reference sequence).

This clonotype came up many times. The rearrangement joins TRBV15 to TRBJ2-7; TRBD1 is a possible D gene (6 bases). Trimming left V 2 bases short and J 6 bases short, with 20 bases between. The length of the CDR3 is 16 residues. Per the germline V gene, CDR1 is LNHNV and CDR2 is YYDKDF (reference sequence). The CDR3 DNA sequence: TGTGCCACCAGCAGATCATCCCCGTATCAGGGGCGCGAGCAGTACGTC. Protein sequence: CATSRSSPYQGREQYV.

This clonotype was seen ten or more times. V and J are TRBV19 and TRBJ2-7; TRBD2 aligns across 7 bases. The CDR3 contains 13 residues. V was pared by 5 bases and J by 3 bases, with 4 bases of the junction left unmatched. CDR1 is LNHDA, CDR2 SQIVND, per germline (reference sequence). This CDR3 is CASSYGGSYEQYF. CDR3 coding DNA: TGTGCCAGTAGTTACGGGGGGAGCTACGAGCAGTACTTC.

In this sample, this clonotype is medium-sized. The V call is TRBV20-1, the J call TRBJ1-1; D call uncertain. V was trimmed by 0 bases and J by 1 base, leaving 15 bases between them. This CDR3 region has 16 residues. Germline loops: CDR1 DFQATT, CDR2 SNEGSKA (reference sequence). CDR3 nucleotides: TGCAGTGCTAGAGATTTCGGTCCCCGACCGAACACTGAAGCTTTCTTT. Translation gives CSARDFGPRPNTEAFF.

This clonotype was detected only a few times. This chain links TRBV18 with TRBJ2-1; D not resolved. CDR3 length: 16 amino acids. The V gene's germline CDR1 is KGHSH and CDR2 LQKENI. The V and J ends lost 0 bases and 2 bases respectively, with 11 bases between them. The CDR3 DNA reads as TGTGCCAGCTCACCACCCTCCGCTCGAGCCTACAATGAGCAGTTCTTC. Protein: CASSPPSARAYNEQFF. The full variable domain, rest sourced from reference TRBV18 and TRBJ2-1, is NAGVMQNPRHLVRRRGQEARLRCSPMKGHSHVYWYRQLPEEGLKFMVYLQKENIIDESGMPKERFSAEFPKEGPSILRIQQVVRGDSAAYFCASSPPSARAYNEQFFGPGTRLTVL.